One and the same sample provided the 22 T cell receptor beta chains below, sequenced in a study of CD8+ T cells in alopecia areata. Documented treatment: oral pan-JAK inhibitor, 5-10 mg twice daily. Extracted RNA was reverse transcribed into cDNA, the sequencing template. The assay was immunoSEQ multiplex PCR, and TCRdb's table has in-frame clones only and misses some. Among about 290,000 clones listed, 58% were seen once. The specimen was CD4+ T cells sorted from blood, collected at week 24, from a patient treated with tofacitinib. Receptor source: a human donor with alopecia areata.

V gene TRBV30 combines with J gene TRBJ1-1; D gene uncertain. Germline V gene lookup returns CDR1 GTSNPN and CDR2 SVGIG (reference sequence). Trimming took 3 bases from V and 6 from J, leaving 20 bases between them. The CDR3 runs to 15 residues. This chain's CDR3 is CAWSASQDFLSEAFF. The CDR3 DNA follows: TGTGCCTGGAGCGCGTCCCAGGACTTTCTCTCTGAAGCTTTCTTT.

The chain employs TRBV4-1 and TRBJ2-1; a possible D gene is TRBD1 (6 bases). V was pared by 2 bases and J by 1 base, with 12 bases between. This CDR3 comprises 16 residues. The V gene's germline CDR1 is MGHRA and CDR2 YSYEKL. The CDR3 protein is CASSQPSRGSYNEQFF. CDR3 bases: TGCGCCAGCAGCCAACCCAGCAGGGGTTCCTACAATGAGCAGTTCTTC.

This chain connects TRBV30 to TRBJ1-1, with a possible D match to TRBD1 (5 bases). Germline assignment: CDR1 GTSNPN and CDR2 SVGIG (reference sequence). The CDR3 extends over 13 amino acids. Trimming left V 3 bases short and J 5 bases short, with 13 bases between. Written as DNA, the CDR3 is TGTGCCTGGAGCGACAGATTAGAGACTGAAGCTTTCTTT. This sequence encodes CAWSDRLETEAFF.

This clone has just a few counts. The chain joins TRBV30 to TRBJ2-5, with a tentative D call TRBD2 (6 bases). Trimming pared 4 bases from V and 4 bases from J, leaving 16 bases between. Germline CDR1 is GTSNPN and CDR2 is SVGIG (reference sequence). The CDR3 has 14 residues. CDR3 in amino acids: CAWMGLWGGETQYF. The CDR3 DNA is TGTGCCTGGATGGGACTGTGGGGTGGAGAGACCCAGTACTTC. The variable domain in full, completed from reference TRBV30 and TRBJ2-5, reads SQTIHQWPATLVQPVGSPLSLECTVEGTSNPNLYWYRQAAGRGLQLLFYSVGIGQISSEVPQNLSASRPQDRQFILSSKKLLLSDSGFYLCAWMGLWGGETQYFGPGTRLLVL.

The rearrangement uses TRBV2 and TRBJ2-7, with D perhaps matching TRBD1 (6 bases). The V end was cut by 5 bases, the J end by 0 bases, with 14 bases between. CDR3 size: 15 residues. The V gene's germline CDR1 is SNHLY and CDR2 FYNNEI. The CDR3 reads CASSPQGEVSYEQYF. The CDR3 DNA reads as TGTGCCAGCAGTCCACAGGGAGAGGTCTCCTACGAGCAGTACTTC.

This clone has just a few counts. V usage is TRBV7-2 and J usage is TRBJ2-1, with a possible D match to TRBD1 (6 bases). The CDR3 is 15 residues long. CDR1 is SGHTA, CDR2 FQGNSA, per germline. The V end was cut by 6 bases, the J end by 3 bases, with 15 bases between. The DNA for the CDR3 is TGTGCCAGCAGACCGACCGGGACACTCTACAATGAGCAGTTCTTC. Its translation is CASRPTGTLYNEQFF. Combining the CDR3 with reference TRBV7-2 and TRBJ2-1 gives the whole variable domain GAGVSQSPSNKVTEKGKDVELRCDPISGHTALYWYRQSLGQGLEFLIYFQGNSAPDKSGLPSDRFSAERTGGSVSTLTIQRTQQEDSAVYLCASRPTGTLYNEQFFGPGTRLTVL.

This clone occurred once. The chain couples TRBV4-2 to TRBJ2-5; D ambiguous. V shed 2 bases and J shed 5 bases, with 9 bases lying between them. The CDR3 length is 13 residues. CDR1 and CDR2 (germline): LGHNA, YNFKEQ. Here the CDR3 DNA reads TGTGCCAGCAGCCAAATGGGATCGGAGACCCAGTACTTC. It yields the protein CASSQMGSETQYF.

This clone was observed a handful of times. The chain joins TRBV30 to TRBJ1-1; D gene unclear. V lost 1 base and J lost 4, with 7 bases in between. Looked up from germline, CDR1 is GTSNPN and CDR2 is SVGIG (reference sequence). This CDR3 comprises 12 residues. CDR3 in DNA: TGTGCCTGGAGTGGGGGTTTCACTGAAGCTTTCTTT. This sequence encodes CAWSGGFTEAFF.

This clone is a singleton in its sample. The chain links TRBV30 to TRBJ2-7, with TRBD1 matching 8 bases. CDR3 length: 15 residues. The V and J ends lost 2 bases and 2 bases, in that order; junction bases with no gene match: 8. Germline loops: CDR1 GTSNPN, CDR2 SVGIG (reference sequence). CDR3 region: CAWSPWTGNAYEQYF. DNA for the CDR3: TGTGCCTGGAGTCCGTGGACAGGGAACGCCTACGAGCAGTACTTC.

The chain has TRBV18 and TRBJ2-3; 8 bases fit TRBD1. Looked up from germline, CDR1 is KGHSH and CDR2 is LQKENI. The V segment lost 1 base and the J segment 2 bases; nucleotides outside the gene matches: 2. The CDR3 has 15 residues. CDR3 sequence reads: CASSPRTGITDTQYF. CDR3 coding DNA: TGTGCCAGCTCACCACGGACAGGGATCACAGATACGCAGTATTTT.

This chain connects TRBV4-2 to TRBJ2-1; 8 positions agree with TRBD2. This CDR3 has 16 amino acids. Looked up from germline, CDR1 is LGHNA and CDR2 is YNFKEQ. V lost 1 base to trimming and J lost 7 bases; unmatched junction nucleotides: 9. The CDR3, as DNA: TGTGCCAGCAGCCAAGTCTCGGCGGGGGGAAATAATGAGCAGTTCTTC. Translation gives CASSQVSAGGNNEQFF.

The table lists this clone with a few counts. The chain employs TRBV7-2 and TRBJ2-5, with D perhaps matching TRBD1 or TRBD2 (5 bases each). The CDR3 has 15 amino acids. The V and J ends lost 5 bases and 3 bases respectively, with 16 bases between them. The germline V gene encodes CDR1 SGHTA and CDR2 FQGNSA. CDR3 sequence (DNA): TGTGCCAGCAGCCCGCAACGGGGCGAAAAAGAGACCCAGTACTTC. As protein: CASSPQRGEKETQYF.

The rearrangement joins TRBV29-1 to TRBJ1-1; the match to TRBD1 covers 7 bases. This CDR3 spans 16 amino acids. Per the germline V gene, CDR1 is SQVTM and CDR2 is ANQGSEA. Trimming cost V 4 bases and J 0 bases; bases outside gene matches: 11. CDR3: CSVGDRTGLMNTEAFF. The CDR3 nucleotides read TGCAGCGTTGGAGATAGGACAGGCCTCATGAACACTGAAGCTTTCTTT.

This clone has a handful of counts. The chain has TRBV30 and TRBJ2-7; D is possibly TRBD1 (5 bases). Trimming pared 2 bases from V and 2 bases from J, leaving 10 bases between. Germline V CDR1 and CDR2: GTSNPN, SVGIG (reference sequence). CDR3 length equals 13 residues. The CDR3 sequence: CAWSQGTAYEQYF. CDR3 nucleotides: TGTGCCTGGAGTCAGGGTACGGCCTACGAGCAGTACTTC. The full variable domain, in which reference TRBV30 and TRBJ2-7 provide the parts outside the CDR3, is SQTIHQWPATLVQPVGSPLSLECTVEGTSNPNLYWYRQAAGRGLQLLFYSVGIGQISSEVPQNLSASRPQDRQFILSSKKLLLSDSGFYLCAWSQGTAYEQYFGPGTRLTVT.

This rearrangement joins TRBV5-6 to TRBJ1-2; a possible D gene is TRBD1 (6 bases). This CDR3 is 13 amino acids long. Trimming removed 5 bases at V and 4 bases at J, with 12 bases between. The germline V gene has CDR1 SGHDT and CDR2 YYEEEE. The CDR3 sequence: CASRNREGYGYTF. The CDR3 region has the DNA TGTGCCAGCAGAAACAGGGAGGGCTATGGCTACACCTTC. Combining the CDR3 with reference TRBV5-6 and TRBJ1-2 gives the whole variable domain DAGVTQSPTHLIKTRGQQVTLRCSPKSGHDTVSWYQQALGQGPQFIFQYYEEEERQRGNFPDRFSGHQFPNYSSELNVNALLLGDSALYLCASRNREGYGYTFGSGTRLTVV.

The chain is built from TRBV4-1 and TRBJ1-2; D possibly corresponds to TRBD1 (6 bases). Germline V gene sequence: CDR1 MGHRA, CDR2 YSYEKL. Deletions cut 6 bases from V and 5 bases from J, with 28 bases between. The CDR3 length is 18 residues. CDR3 residues: CASSYVAGADRGTYGYTF. CDR3 in DNA: TGCGCCAGCAGTTACGTCGCGGGGGCGGACAGAGGGACTTATGGCTACACCTTC.

In its sample, this clone was seen a few times. This chain connects TRBV7-3 to TRBJ1-2; D is undetermined. Trimming stripped 0 bases from V and 4 bases from J, with 9 bases between. The CDR3 loop spans 14 amino acids. Germline V gives CDR1 SGHTA, CDR2 FQGTGA. The CDR3, as DNA: TGTGCCAGCAGCTTAACGCGTGCCAGCTATGGCTACACCTTC. This translates into CASSLTRASYGYTF.

This clone was counted only a few times. The gene calls are TRBV20-1 and TRBJ1-4; D is undetermined. The V end lost 6 bases, the J end lost 5 bases, and 7 bases lay between the germline ends. Germline assignment: CDR1 DFQATT and CDR2 SNEGSKA (reference sequence). This CDR3 has 11 residues. The CDR3 loop is CSAIQNEKLFF. The DNA of the CDR3 is TGCAGTGCAATACAGAATGAAAAACTGTTTTTT.

The V and J genes are TRBV4-1 and TRBJ1-5, with D perhaps matching TRBD1 (6 bases). The CDR3 length is 15 residues. V was clipped by 1 base and J by 6 bases, with 13 bases between them. CDR1 is MGHRA, CDR2 YSYEKL, per germline. CDR3 in DNA: TGCGCCAGCAGCCAAGGGGGCAGGGGCGGTCAGCCCCAGCATTTT. Protein product: CASSQGGRGGQPQHF.

This clone was detected only a few times. The chain links TRBV30 to TRBJ2-7; D is unclear. The CDR3 runs 12 residues. Trimming took off 2 bases at V and 3 bases at J, with 8 bases between the two ends. Germline V gene data show CDR1 as GTSNPN and CDR2 as SVGIG (reference sequence). CDR3 protein: CAWSPRDYEQYF. CDR3 sequence (DNA): TGTGCCTGGAGTCCTAGGGACTACGAGCAGTACTTC.

This chain joins TRBV30 and TRBJ1-1; weak D call: TRBD1 (6 bases). Between the trimmed V and J ends, which lost 3 bases and 2 bases, there was a span of 16 bases. The CDR3 extends over 15 amino acids. Looked up from germline, CDR1 is GTSNPN and CDR2 is SVGIG (reference sequence). CDR3 DNA: TGTGCCTGGAGAGCAAATCACAGGGAAAACACTGAAGCTTTCTTT. It specifies CAWRANHRENTEAFF. The full variable domain, with the rest looked up from reference TRBV30 and TRBJ1-1, is SQTIHQWPATLVQPVGSPLSLECTVEGTSNPNLYWYRQAAGRGLQLLFYSVGIGQISSEVPQNLSASRPQDRQFILSSKKLLLSDSGFYLCAWRANHRENTEAFFGQGTRLTVV.

The gene calls are TRBV30 and TRBJ1-5; weak D call: TRBD1 (5 bases). Germline CDR1 GTSNPN, CDR2 SVGIG (reference sequence). V was pared by 0 bases and J by 6 bases, with 12 bases between. There are 14 residues in the CDR3. This CDR3 is CAWSVRGGAQPQHF. The CDR3 DNA reads TGTGCCTGGAGTGTCCGAGGAGGGGCTCAGCCCCAGCATTTT.